The 32 T cell receptor gamma chains given below trace back to one sample, sequenced in a study of gamma-delta chains in newborns, infants, children (dated by TCRdb to between 2017 and 2020). Sequenced on an Illumina MiSeq. TCRdb reprocessed the public data with the CATT caller; entries with the same nucleotide sequence were combined afterwards. The sample yields around 2,700 gamma-chain clones; 26% were counted once. 20% of the sample is in the top ten clones. The material sequenced was blood. These receptor sequences come from a child who was a newborn, infant or young child, either healthy, febrile or measles-vaccinated (not recorded which).

The chain employs TRGV9 and TRGJP. The CDR3 loop spans 17 amino acids. Losses at the gene ends were 4 bases for V and 3 bases for J; bases not matched to a gene: 6. CDR1 and CDR2 from the germline V gene are GITISATS and ISYDGTV (reference sequence). CDR3 protein: CALWDVEQELGKKIKVF. The CDR3 coding sequence is TGTGCCTTGTGGGACGTCGAGCAAGAGTTGGGCAAAAAAATCAAGGTATTT.

Concerning this clone itself: The identical CDR3 is also encoded by other nucleotide sequences in the sample. The chain employs TRGV9 and TRGJP. V lost 1 base, J lost 7 bases, and 7 bases stayed unmatched. Germline V gene lookup returns CDR1 GITISATS and CDR2 ISYDGTV (reference sequence). CDR3 length: 17 residues. CDR3 protein: CALWEVKGELGKKIKVF. The DNA of the CDR3 is TGTGCCTTGTGGGAGGTCAAAGGGGAGTTGGGCAAAAAAATCAAGGTATTT.

The chain recombines TRGV2 with TRGJP2. Unmatched junction bases numbered 13, after V lost 4 bases and J lost 2 bases. The CDR3 contains 17 residues. The V gene's germline CDR1 is EGSNGY and CDR2 YDSYNSKV. CDR3 bases: TGTGCCACCTGGGAGATGAGGGGTGTAAGTAGTGATTGGATCAAGACGTTT. This encodes CATWEMRGVSSDWIKTF.

By share, this clone ranks as medium-sized. The CDR3 protein is CALWTSLGFPELGKKIKVF. CDR3 bases: TGTGCCTTGTGGACTTCTTTGGGGTTTCCAGAGTTGGGCAAAAAAATCAAGGTATTT. This sequence joins TRGV9 and TRGJP. Germline V gene sequence: CDR1 GITISATS, CDR2 ISYDGTV (reference sequence). There are 19 residues in the CDR3. The junction had 17 bases not matched to a gene; V was cut back by 6 bases and J by 6 bases.

This clone qualifies as medium-sized. The CDR3 reads CALWEERELGKKIKVF. The CDR3, as DNA: TGTGCCTTGTGGGAGGAGAGAGAGTTGGGCAAAAAAATCAAGGTATTT. The chain uses TRGV9 and TRGJP. The germline gives CDR1 GITISATS, CDR2 ISYDGTV (reference sequence). V dropped 2 bases and J dropped 6; count of bases not matched to a gene: 4. CDR3 length: 16 residues.

The V and J genes are TRGV9 and TRGJP. Germline CDR1 is GITISATS and CDR2 is ISYDGTV (reference sequence). The V segment lost 2 bases and the J segment 7 bases; nucleotides outside the gene matches: 8. This CDR3 comprises 17 residues. In nucleotides, the CDR3 is TGTGCCTTGTGGGAGGAGAATCGGGAGTTGGGCAAAAAAATCAAGGTATTT. Translating it yields CALWEENRELGKKIKVF.

The rearrangement links TRGV9 to TRGJP. The CDR3 has 19 amino acids. Germline V CDR1 and CDR2: GITISATS, ISYDGTV (reference sequence). The V and J ends lost 0 bases and 7 bases, in that order; junction bases with no gene match: 12. The CDR3: CALWEVQVERELGKKIKVF. CDR3 bases: TGTGCCTTGTGGGAGGTGCAAGTGGAGCGGGAGTTGGGCAAAAAAATCAAGGTATTT.

This clone is termed large. At the DNA level, this CDR3 is encoded by other sequences in the same sample as well. V and J are TRGV9 and TRGJP. The V gene end was trimmed by 4 bases and the J gene end by 6 bases; junction bases not matched to a gene: 9. The germline gives CDR1 GITISATS, CDR2 ISYDGTV (reference sequence). CDR3 length equals 17 residues. CDR3 sequence reads: CALWDPPRELGKKIKVF. The CDR3 bases are TGTGCCTTGTGGGACCCACCTCGAGAGTTGGGCAAAAAAATCAAGGTATTT.

The chain recombines TRGV9 with TRGJP. Germline V gene sequence: CDR1 GITISATS, CDR2 ISYDGTV (reference sequence). The CDR3 contains 17 residues. Unmatched junction bases numbered 5, after V lost 2 bases and J lost 4 bases. The CDR3: CALWEGDQELGKKIKVF. The DNA of the CDR3 is TGTGCCTTGTGGGAGGGTGACCAAGAGTTGGGCAAAAAAATCAAGGTATTT.

Remarks on this clone: This sequence may be a read error, since a much larger clone differs from it by one base. The chain couples TRGV4 to TRGJ1 or TRGJ2. This CDR3 has 12 residues. Looked up from germline, CDR1 is EGSTGY and CDR2 is YDSYTSSV. DNA of the CDR3: TGTGCCACATGGGATAGGGGGTATAAGAAACTCTTT. Translation gives CATWDRGYKKLF.

This chain joins TRGV9 and TRGJP. Germline-derived CDR1 and CDR2 are GITISATS and ISYDGTV (reference sequence). The CDR3 is made up of 19 amino acids. The ends lost 3 bases at V and 6 bases at J; junction bases unmatched: 14. The CDR3 DNA follows: TGTGCCTTGTGGGAGCCCCGGCCAGACGGAGAGTTGGGCAAAAAAATCAAGGTATTT. This codes for CALWEPRPDGELGKKIKVF.

As for this clone: One end of the junction does not line up with germline, which may come from a read error. This chain joins TRGV9 and TRGJP. This CDR3 spans 18 amino acids. CDR1 GITISATS and CDR2 ISYDGTV come from the germline V gene (reference sequence). CDR3 amino acids: CALWKVKVGELGKKIKVF. For the CDR3, the DNA is TGTGCCTTGTGGAAGGTGAAGGTAGGAGAGTTGGGCAAAAAAATCAAGGTATTT.

This clone was picked up a small number of times. The same CDR3 also results from other DNA sequences found in this sample. The chain joins TRGV9 to TRGJP. V trimming: 0 bases; J trimming: 4 bases; junction bases outside the gene matches: 6. In germline, CDR1 is GITISATS, CDR2 ISYDGTV (reference sequence). The CDR3 covers 18 residues. CDR3 sequence (DNA): TGTGCCTTGTGGGAGGTGCCCTCTCAAGAGTTGGGCAAAAAAATCAAGGTATTT. This codes for CALWEVPSQELGKKIKVF.

This clone came up a few times. The rearrangement links TRGV9 to TRGJ1 or TRGJ2. The CDR3 runs to 13 residues. CDR1 and CDR2 from the germline V gene are GITISATS and ISYDGTV (reference sequence). Unmatched junction bases numbered 2, after V lost 0 bases and J lost 3 bases. The CDR3 loop is CALWEVGYYKKLF. DNA of the CDR3: TGTGCCTTGTGGGAGGTGGGTTATTATAAGAAACTCTTT.

As concerns this clone: One end of the junction varies from germline; a read error may be responsible. The gene calls are TRGV9 and TRGJP. In germline, CDR1 is GITISATS, CDR2 ISYDGTV (reference sequence). The CDR3 has 17 residues. CDR3 protein: CALWGVQPELGKKIKVF. For the CDR3, the DNA is TGTGCATTGTGGGGGGTGCAACCAGAGTTGGGCAAAAAAATCAAGGTATTT.

To note about this clone: It may be a read error: a sequence one base away is much more abundant. The J gene is TRGJ1 or TRGJ2, the V gene TRGV4. The CDR3 is 11 amino acids. Looked up from germline, CDR1 is EGSTGY and CDR2 is YDSYTSSV. The CDR3 reads CADSNYYKRLF. For the CDR3, the DNA is TGTGCGGATTCGAATTATTATAAGAGACTCTTT.

By frequency in the sample, this clone is medium-sized. This sample includes further DNA sequences coding for the same CDR3. This chain uses TRGV9 with TRGJP. The CDR3 sequence is 15 residues long. The V gene end was trimmed by 3 bases and the J gene end by 6 bases; junction bases not matched to a gene: 2. Germline V gene sequence: CDR1 GITISATS, CDR2 ISYDGTV (reference sequence). The CDR3 here is CALWELELGKKIKVF. Here the CDR3 DNA reads TGTGCCTTGTGGGAGTTAGAGTTGGGCAAAAAAATCAAGGTATTT.

This clone was seen more than once but under ten times. Within the sample, other DNA sequences also encode this same CDR3. The chain carries TRGV9 and TRGJP. The length of the CDR3 is 17 residues. Germline V gives CDR1 GITISATS, CDR2 ISYDGTV (reference sequence). V shed 0 bases, J shed 7 bases, and the junction held 6 bases outside the gene matches. CDR3 bases: TGTGCCTTGTGGGAGGTGCAGGAGGAGTTGGGCAAAAAAATCAAGGTATTT. Translation: CALWEVQEELGKKIKVF.

Notes on this clone: Within the sample, other DNA sequences also encode this same CDR3. The chain couples TRGV9 to TRGJP1. V lost 5 bases to trimming and J lost 2 bases; unmatched junction nucleotides: 5. Germline V gives CDR1 GITISATS, CDR2 ISYDGTV (reference sequence). The CDR3 totals 14 residues. The CDR3 protein is CALWGNTTGWFKIF. CDR3 sequence (DNA): TGTGCCTTGTGGGGGAACACCACTGGTTGGTTCAAGATATTT.

In the case of this clone: A read error may explain this, as a much larger clone is one base away. CDR3 loop: CAMWEVRQELGKKIKVF. For the CDR3, the DNA is TGTGCCATGTGGGAGGTGCGGCAAGAGTTGGGCAAAAAAATCAAGGTATTT. This chain links TRGV9 with TRGJP. This CDR3 region has 17 residues. The germline V gene encodes CDR1 GITISATS and CDR2 ISYDGTV (reference sequence).

As regards this clone: The same CDR3 can be traced to other DNA sequences in this sample. This chain uses TRGV9 with TRGJP. V was pared by 3 bases and J by 4 bases, with 6 bases of the junction left unmatched. There are 17 residues in the CDR3. Germline V lookup: CDR1 GITISATS, CDR2 ISYDGTV (reference sequence). CDR3 DNA: TGTGCCTTGTGGGAGCCCCTCCAAGAGTTGGGCAAAAAAATCAAGGTATTT. It specifies CALWEPLQELGKKIKVF.

This clone came up a few times. This sample also contains other DNA sequences that code for the same CDR3. The rearrangement links TRGV9 to TRGJP. Germline-derived CDR1 and CDR2 are GITISATS and ISYDGTV (reference sequence). This CDR3 has 17 residues. V dropped 2 bases and J dropped 4; count of bases not matched to a gene: 5. The CDR3 DNA sequence: TGTGCCTTGTGGGAGGGGAACCAAGAGTTGGGCAAAAAAATCAAGGTATTT. It yields the protein CALWEGNQELGKKIKVF.

As regards this clone: For this DNA, TCRdb reports the protein of a much larger clone, which diverges at residue 4, most likely from a read error; the protein presented here is translated directly from the DNA. The chain combines TRGV9 with TRGJP. The germline CDR1 and CDR2 sequences are GITISATS and ISYDGTV (reference sequence). The CDR3 runs to 16 residues. CDR3 sequence: CALREAPKLGKKIKVF. The CDR3 nucleotides are TGTGCCTTGCGGGAGGCCCCAAAGTTGGGCAAAAAAATCAAGGTATTT.

Notes on this clone: The sample carries other DNA sequences with the same CDR3. The genes are TRGV9 and TRGJP. Germline CDR1 and CDR2: GITISATS and ISYDGTV (reference sequence). This CDR3 has 17 residues. Losses at the gene ends were 0 bases for V and 7 bases for J; bases not matched to a gene: 6. For the CDR3, the DNA is TGTGCCTTGTGGGAGGTGCAGGTTGAGTTGGGCAAAAAAATCAAGGTATTT. It is translated as CALWEVQVELGKKIKVF.

By share, this clone counts as large. Within the sample, other DNA sequences also encode this same CDR3. The chain uses TRGV8 and TRGJ1 or TRGJ2. The V gene's germline CDR1 is VENAVY and CDR2 YDSYNSRV. The length of the CDR3 is 12 residues. With 4 bases clipped from V and 4 bases from J, the junction kept 4 bases outside the gene matches. Here the CDR3 reads CATWDGYYKKLF. DNA for the CDR3: TGTGCCACCTGGGACGGCTATTATAAGAAACTCTTT.

By proportion, this clone is medium-sized. This rearrangement joins TRGV9 to TRGJ1 or TRGJ2. This CDR3 is 11 amino acids long. The germline gives CDR1 GITISATS, CDR2 ISYDGTV (reference sequence). The J segment lost 8 bases and the V segment lost 5 bases, leaving 6 bases of the junction unmatched. The CDR3 DNA reads TGTGCCTTGTGGGGTCGGAATAAGAAACTCTTT. Translation: CALWGRNKKLF.

In this sample, this clone turned up once. One junction end does not reproduce the germline sequence, and a read error may be involved. The J gene is TRGJP, the V gene TRGV9. Germline CDR1 and CDR2: GITISATS and ISYDGTV (reference sequence). The CDR3 contains 17 residues. In DNA form, the CDR3 reads TGTGCCGTGTGGGAGGAGACTCGAGAGTTGGGCAAAAAAATCAAGGTATTT. Amino acid sequence: CAVWEETRELGKKIKVF.

About this clone: A single base separates this from a much larger clone, so it may be a read error. CDR3: CATWDGPRGTTGWLKIF. In DNA form, the CDR3 reads TGTGCCACCTGGGACGGGCCGAGAGGTACCACTGGTTGGCTCAAGATATTT. This chain connects TRGV2 to TRGJP1. Germline CDR1 reads EGSNGY; CDR2 reads YDSYNSKV. The CDR3 is 17 amino acids.

The V call is TRGV9, the J call TRGJP. The CDR3 has 14 residues. Losses at the gene ends were 6 bases for V and 7 bases for J; bases not matched to a gene: 3. CDR1 is GITISATS, CDR2 ISYDGTV, per germline (reference sequence). CDR3 nucleotides: TGTGCCTTGTGGTACGAGTTGGGCAAAAAAATCAAGGTATTT. It is translated as CALWYELGKKIKVF.

On this clone: This is likely an artifact of a read error, given a far larger clone one base away. Other DNA variants within this sample encode the same CDR3. This chain uses TRGV9 with TRGJP. The CDR3 is 17 amino acids. CDR1 is GITISATS, CDR2 ISYDGTV, per germline (reference sequence). The CDR3 DNA is TGTGCTTTGTGGGAGGCCCGTAAAGAGTTGGGCAAAAAAATCAAGGTATTT. Amino acid sequence: CALWEARKELGKKIKVF.

This clone was observed a few times. Only one base separates this from a far larger clonotype, so it likely reflects a read error. The chain recombines TRGV2 with TRGJ1 or TRGJ2. V was pared by 0 bases and J by 11 bases, with 13 bases of the junction left unmatched. Germline V gene data show CDR1 as EGSNGY and CDR2 as YDSYNSKV. The CDR3 sequence is 14 residues long. Here the CDR3 reads CATWDGRSIVEKLF. CDR3 nucleotides: TGTGCCACCTGGGACGGGCGCAGTATTGTGGAGAAACTCTTT.

The J gene is TRGJ1 or TRGJ2, the V gene TRGV9. The CDR3 length is 11 residues. Germline V gives CDR1 GITISATS, CDR2 ISYDGTV (reference sequence). Germline trimming cut 4 bases from V and 8 bases from J; bases unmatched to any gene: 5. Written as DNA, the CDR3 is TGTGCCTTGTGGGATCTTAATAAGAAACTCTTT. The encoded protein is CALWDLNKKLF.